The entry below gives a single T cell receptor beta chain sequence along with its context. Sequenced by immunoSEQ multiplex PCR; TCRdb stores in-frame clones only, minus some. The sample carries 90,000 to 130,000 clones, about 88% recorded once. These data originate in a study of blood T cell repertoires in COVID-19. About the study: There were acute and convalescent COVID-19 samples, and they came from the United States, Italy and Spain.

The V and J ends lost 4 bases and 1 base, in that order; junction bases with no gene match: 3. Germline lookup yields CDR1 LGHDT and CDR2 YNNKEL (reference sequence). CDR3 length equals 15 residues. V gene TRBV3-1 (or the pseudogene TRBV3-2) combines with J gene TRBJ2-3, with 9 bases aligning to TRBD1. The clonotype was recovered from a woman aged 45 to 65 with acute or convalescent COVID-19. Material: peripheral blood. This CDR3 is CASSRRDRGTDTQYF. In DNA form, the CDR3 reads TGTGCCAGCAGCCGTCGGGACAGGGGCACAGATACGCAGTATTTT.